The clone carrying this T cell receptor delta chain was seen repeatedly, ten times or more. The antigen is undetermined. TCRdb's protein for this DNA is that of a much larger clone and differs from the translation at residue 14, likely a read error; the protein shown is the DNA translation. TCRdb made new clone calls on the multiplex PCR reads using CATT. The sample carries 45,000 to 60,000 delta-chain clones, approximately 1.8% recorded once. The germline V gene encodes CDR1 GEAIGNYY and CDR2 EKD. CDR3 length: 18 amino acids. This sample was taken from a study of γδ T cells in repeated Plasmodium falciparum infection. As for the study in general: Four controlled malaria infections with P. falciparum NF54 spanned about 640 days.

The study, taken as a whole, reports: Vdelta2-negative gammadelta repertoires appeared less diverse and less shared in Malian than Australian children.

Flow sorting of PBMC yielded separate Vgamma9/Vdelta2+ and Vdelta2-negative gammadelta T cell populations for bulk repertoire analysis. The clonotype was recovered from a pool of human donors (malaria-infected and uninfected, not separated). The chain joins TRDV2 to TRDJ1; 12 positions agree with TRDD3. The specimen was gamma-delta T cells from blood. DNA for the CDR3: TGTGCCTGTGACCCGGTACTGGGGGATACAAGAGAGACCGTTAAACTCATCTTT. Protein product: CACDPVLGDTRETVKLIF.